The T cell receptor beta chain under discussion was sequenced for a study of T cell responses to AZD1222 COVID-19 vaccine. Overall study results and limits: The study reported that nearly half of spike-specific TCRs target unmutated variant regions. Repertoires were sampled only after the peak T cell response. White British ancestry dominated among donors, who included more females, and clonal diversity was possibly underestimated.

Measured with immunoSEQ multiplex PCR; TCRdb has only the in-frame clones, and not every one. The data contain over 150,000 clones, 90% to 95% of them singletons. In regard to this clone: Its antigen is as yet unknown.

The TCR comes from an adult who received the MenACWY meningococcal vaccine as a control. The sample in question was peripheral blood, obtained 28 days after the second dose of the MenACWY control vaccine.

The CDR3 is CASTNDRGSYEQYF. The DNA for the CDR3 is TGTGCCAGTACCAACGACAGGGGATCCTACGAGCAGTACTTC. The chain has TRBV19 and TRBJ2-7; TRBD1 matches 8 bases. Looked up from germline, CDR1 is LNHDA and CDR2 is SQIVND (reference sequence). Unmatched junction bases numbered 6, after V lost 7 bases and J lost 1 base. This CDR3 contains 14 residues.